This paragraph reports one T cell receptor beta chain. These data are taken from a study of control samples from healthy donors and cancer patients. TCRdb's copy holds only in-frame clones and misses some; the assay was immunoSEQ multiplex PCR. The sample contains roughly 51,000 clones, roughly nine tenths of which appear only once. The sequenced material came from PBMCs. This clonotype originated in a man aged 40-49 years with colorectal cancer.

The CDR3 here is CAWSEGVGGNQPQHF. For the CDR3, the DNA is TGTGCCTGGAGTGAGGGGGTTGGGGGCAATCAGCCCCAGCATTTT. V is TRBV30 and J is TRBJ1-5; tentatively, D is TRBD1 (6 bases). CDR1 and CDR2 (germline): GTSNPN, SVGIG (reference sequence). The ends were cut back, 1 base at V and 2 bases at J, with 12 bases in the middle. The CDR3 spans 15 residues.